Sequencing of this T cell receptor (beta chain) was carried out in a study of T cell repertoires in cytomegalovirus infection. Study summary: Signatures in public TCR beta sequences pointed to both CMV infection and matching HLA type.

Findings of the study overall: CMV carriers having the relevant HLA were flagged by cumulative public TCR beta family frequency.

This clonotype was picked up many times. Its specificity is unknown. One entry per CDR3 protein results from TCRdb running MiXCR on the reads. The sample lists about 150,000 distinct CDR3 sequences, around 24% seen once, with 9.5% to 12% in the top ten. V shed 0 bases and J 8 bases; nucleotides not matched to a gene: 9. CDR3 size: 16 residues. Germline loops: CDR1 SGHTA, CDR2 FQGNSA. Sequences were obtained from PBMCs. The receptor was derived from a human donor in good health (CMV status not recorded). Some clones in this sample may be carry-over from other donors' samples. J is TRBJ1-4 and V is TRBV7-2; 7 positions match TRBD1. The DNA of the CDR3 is TGTGCCAGCAGCTTAGCACCACCGGGACAGTCAGAAAAACTGTTTTTT. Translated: CASSLAPPGQSEKLFF. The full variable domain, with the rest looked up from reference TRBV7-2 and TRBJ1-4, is GAGVSQSPSNKVTEKGKDVELRCDPISGHTALYWYRQSLGQGLEFLIYFQGNSAPDKSGLPSDRFSAERTGGSVSTLTIQRTQQEDSAVYLCASSLAPPGQSEKLFFGSGTQLSVL.